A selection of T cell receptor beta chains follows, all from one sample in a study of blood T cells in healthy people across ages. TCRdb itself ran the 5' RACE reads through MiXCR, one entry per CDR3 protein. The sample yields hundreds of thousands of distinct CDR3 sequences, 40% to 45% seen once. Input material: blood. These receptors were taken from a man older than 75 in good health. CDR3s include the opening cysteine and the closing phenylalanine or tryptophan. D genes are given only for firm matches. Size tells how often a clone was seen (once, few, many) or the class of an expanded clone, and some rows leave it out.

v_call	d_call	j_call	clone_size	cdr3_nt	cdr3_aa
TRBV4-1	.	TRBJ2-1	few	TGCGCCAGCAGCCAAGATCGCAATGAGCAGTTCTTC	CASSQDRNEQFF
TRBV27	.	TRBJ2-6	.	TGTGCCAGCAGTCCTCAATTAGCTGGGGCCAACGTCCTGACTTTC	CASSPQLAGANVLTF
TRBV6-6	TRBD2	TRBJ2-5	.	TGTGCCAGCAGTACGACTAGCGGGGGGGTTCGGCAAGAGACCCAGTACTTC	CASSTTSGGVRQETQYF
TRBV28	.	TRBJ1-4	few	TGTGCCAGCAGCTCACAGGGAAAGACTAATGAAAAACTGTTTTTT	CASSSQGKTNEKLFF
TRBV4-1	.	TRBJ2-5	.	TGCGCCAGCAGCCAAGTCAAACAGACCCAAGAGACCCAGTACTTC	CASSQVKQTQETQYF
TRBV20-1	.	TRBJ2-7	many	TGCAGTGCTGCCGGGTCGGGAAGCTCCTACGAGCAGTACTTC	CSAAGSGSSYEQYF
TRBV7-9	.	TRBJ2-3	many	TGTGCCAGCAGTCCCCTTGGCTCTGAGGATACGCAGTATTTT	CASSPLGSEDTQYF
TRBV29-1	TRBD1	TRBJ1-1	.	TGCAGCGTCGAACAGGGGTCTCCGAACACTGAAGCTTTCTTT	CSVEQGSPNTEAFF
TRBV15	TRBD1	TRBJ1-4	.	TGTGCCACCAGCAGAGTCACCGGGACAGGGATCACTAATGAAAAACTGTTTTTT	CATSRVTGTGITNEKLFF
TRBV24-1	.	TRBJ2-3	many	TGTGCCACCAGTGACCTGGACATCGGGGGATCCAGCACAGATACGCAGTATTTT	CATSDLDIGGSSTDTQYF
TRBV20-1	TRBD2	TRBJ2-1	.	TGCAGTGCTCTAAAGCGGGAGGACTACAATGAGCAGTTCTTC	CSALKREDYNEQFF
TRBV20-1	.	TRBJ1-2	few	TGCAGTGCTAGAGACCCAGGACATTATGGCTACACCTTC	CSARDPGHYGYTF
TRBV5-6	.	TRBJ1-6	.	TGTGCCAGCAGCTTTCACAGGGTAAATTCACCCCTCCACTTT	CASSFHRVNSPLHF
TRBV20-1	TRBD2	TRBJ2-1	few	TGCAGTGCTAGAGACCGGAGTAGCGGGGGGTACAATGAGCAGTTCTTC	CSARDRSSGGYNEQFF
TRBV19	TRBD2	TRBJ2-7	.	TGTGCCAGTAGTATGGGACTAGCGGACCTCGAGCAGTACTTC	CASSMGLADLEQYF
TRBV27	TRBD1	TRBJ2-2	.	TGTGCCAGCAGTCGATCCGGGACAGGGACCACCGGGGAGCTGTTTTTT	CASSRSGTGTTGELFF
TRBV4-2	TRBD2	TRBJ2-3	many	TGTGCCAGCAGCCCGGGGAGGGGAGCGGGTCGCACAGATACGCAGTATTTT	CASSPGRGAGRTDTQYF
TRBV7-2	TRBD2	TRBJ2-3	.	TGTGCCAGCAGCTTTAGCGGGGGGGCCATCCCCACAAGCACAGATACGCAGTATTTT	CASSFSGGAIPTSTDTQYF
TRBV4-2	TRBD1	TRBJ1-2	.	TGTGCCAGCAGCCACCACGGGACAGTATATGGCTACACCTTC	CASSHHGTVYGYTF
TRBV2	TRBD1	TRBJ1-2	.	TGTGCCAGCAGCACAGGGGCTGGCTACACCTTC	CASSTGAGYTF
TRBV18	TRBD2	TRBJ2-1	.	TGTGCCAGCTCACCACCCCAACACGTCGGGACTAGCGGGACAAACTCCTACAATGAGCAGTTCTTC	CASSPPQHVGTSGTNSYNEQFF
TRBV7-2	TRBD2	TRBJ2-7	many	TGTGCCAGCAACCCGCTAGCGGGAAGCCCCTTGATCGAGCAGTACTTC	CASNPLAGSPLIEQYF